The clone carrying this TCR beta chain was seen at least ten times. Its antigen is undetermined. This CDR3 is built from 13 residues. Trimming removed 4 bases from V and 3 bases from J; junction bases left unmatched: 3. Per the germline V gene, CDR1 is SGHRS and CDR2 is YFSETQ. The sample belongs to a study of early T cells in non-severe SARS-CoV-2 infection. Overall study results and limits: Reliance on VDJdb matching favored anti-spike CD8 responses; private and CD4 specificities were missed.

TCRdb redid the calling of the 5' RACE reads with MiXCR, one entry per CDR3 protein. The sample lists tens of thousands of distinct CDR3 sequences; more than 9% were seen once. This receptor was taken from an adult who was a healthcare worker with PCR-confirmed SARS-CoV-2 infection or an uninfected control (not recorded which). V and J are TRBV5-1 and TRBJ1-2, with 7 nucleotides matching TRBD1. The specimen sequenced was whole blood. The DNA of the CDR3 is TGCGCCAGCAGCCACAGGGGAGACTATGGCTACACCTTC. Protein: CASSHRGDYGYTF.